The 14 T cell receptor beta chains below all came from one sample that was sequenced in a study of cytomegalovirus exposure and HLA in healthy donors. The PCR used 60 Vbeta and 13 Jbeta primers. Sequencing was performed with immunoSEQ multiplex PCR; in TCRdb, only in-frame clones are kept and a portion is missing. Of 90,000 to 150,000 clones listed, approximately 76% are singletons. Sample: PBMCs. The receptors were gathered from a man aged 50 to 60 in good health and CMV-seropositive.

This clone was seen once. The V gene is TRBV29-1, the J gene TRBJ2-2; a weak D match, TRBD2 (5 bases). The CDR3 is 15 residues long. Trimming stripped 5 bases from V and 5 bases from J, with 18 bases between. Germline lookup yields CDR1 SQVTM and CDR2 ANQGSEA. The CDR3, as DNA: TGCAGCGTTCTGGAAGGAGGCGTAGAGACCGGGGAGCTGTTTTTT. Translated: CSVLEGGVETGELFF.

V usage is TRBV5-6 and J usage is TRBJ2-7, with no clear D. Between the trimmed V and J ends, which lost 4 bases and 3 bases, there was a span of 14 bases. Germline V gives CDR1 SGHDT, CDR2 YYEEEE. The CDR3 has 14 amino acids. The CDR3 DNA reads TGTGCCAGCAGCGAGGAGCTAAGGAACTACGAGCAGTACTTC. Protein: CASSEELRNYEQYF.

The genes are TRBV19 and TRBJ2-5; 7 nucleotides line up with TRBD1. Germline V gives CDR1 LNHDA, CDR2 SQIVND (reference sequence). V lost 3 bases and J lost 1; bases outside the gene matches: 2. This CDR3 has 14 amino acids. The DNA for the CDR3 is TGTGCCAGTAGTATCCGGACAGGCCAAGAGACCCAGTACTTC. This codes for CASSIRTGQETQYF.

The chain links TRBV7-9 to TRBJ2-7; a weak D match, TRBD1 (5 bases). The CDR3 runs to 14 residues. Germline-derived CDR1 and CDR2 are SEHNR and FQNEAQ (reference sequence). Trimming removed 4 bases from V and 2 bases from J, with 12 bases in between. The CDR3 loop is CASSYRQSAYEQYF. CDR3 DNA sequence: TGTGCCAGCAGCTACAGACAGTCCGCCTACGAGCAGTACTTC.

Turning to this clone: This may be a read error: a much more frequent sequence differs by one nucleotide. The V gene is TRBV4-1, the J gene TRBJ2-2, with 12 positions matching TRBD1. CDR1 and CDR2 (germline): MGHRA, YSYEKL. CDR3 size: 19 residues. The CDR3 nucleotides read TGCGCCAGCAGCCAACTGCCCTCCGGGACAGGGGGCAGTACCGGGGAGCCGTTTTTT. This encodes CASSQLPSGTGGSTGEPFF.

V gene TRBV28 combines with J gene TRBJ2-7, with D perhaps matching TRBD1 (5 bases). The CDR3 runs 12 residues. V dropped 3 bases and J dropped 10 bases, with 13 bases sitting between them. Germline CDR1 is MDHEN and CDR2 is SYDVKM. The CDR3 region is CASSFIRARQYF. CDR3 in DNA: TGTGCCAGCAGTTTCATCAGGGCCCGACAGTACTTC.

The chain is built from TRBV27 and TRBJ2-5, with TRBD1 matching 12 bases. The CDR3 covers 16 residues. The junction had 9 bases not matched to a gene; V was cut back by 6 bases and J by 4 bases. The germline V gene has CDR1 MNHEY and CDR2 SMNVEV (reference sequence). CDR3 DNA sequence: TGTGCCAGCAGCAACTTGGGACAGGGGGCCGGAGAGACCCAGTACTTC. Translated: CASSNLGQGAGETQYF.

The rearrangement links TRBV10-2 to TRBJ2-1, with 11 bases that match TRBD2. V shed 3 bases and J 1 base; nucleotides not matched to a gene: 8. The CDR3 length is 18 residues. Germline V CDR1 and CDR2: WSHSY, SAAADI. CDR3 nucleotides: TGCGCCAGCAGTGAATTCGTGGGACTAGCGGTTTCCTACAATGAGCAGTTCTTC. Translated: CASSEFVGLAVSYNEQFF.

The gene calls are TRBV7-2 and TRBJ1-2; D unresolved. The CDR3 extends over 12 amino acids. Germline values: CDR1 SGHTA, CDR2 FQGNSA. V gave up 5 bases and J gave up 7 bases, with 11 bases separating them. The CDR3 DNA reads as TGTGCCAGCAGCCCGGGGTTGTCTGGCTACACCTTC. It is translated as CASSPGLSGYTF.

The CDR3 DNA reads as TGTGCCAGCAGTTTGGGACAGGGGGCCCGGACTAGCGGGCGGAGAAGGAAAAACATTCAGTACTTC. It specifies CASSLGQGARTSGRRRKNIQYF. The chain joins TRBV28 to TRBJ2-4; D is perhaps TRBD1 (12 bases). Trimming took off 3 bases at V and 4 bases at J, with 34 bases between the two ends. The V gene's germline CDR1 is MDHEN and CDR2 SYDVKM. This CDR3 region has 22 residues.

This chain joins TRBV6-6 and TRBJ2-5; 15 nucleotides match TRBD2. The DNA matches TRBJ2-7 better at its end, which makes the J call doubtful. CDR1 and CDR2 (germline): MNHNY, SVGAGI (reference sequence). There are 16 residues in the CDR3. The CDR3 nucleotides read TGTGCCAGCAGACTAGGACTAGCGGGAGGGTGGTCCGAGCAGTACTTC. This codes for CASRLGLAGGWSEQYF.

The chain employs TRBV28 and TRBJ2-3; D possibly corresponds to TRBD2 (6 bases). The CDR3 totals 14 residues. The germline V and J ends were trimmed by 6 bases and 3 bases, with 13 bases remaining between them. Germline CDR1 MDHEN, CDR2 SYDVKM. For the CDR3, the DNA is TGTGCCAGCAGCCAGGGACTTAAAACAGATACGCAGTATTTT. This encodes CASSQGLKTDTQYF.

The gene calls are TRBV20-1 and TRBJ2-7; D possibly corresponds to TRBD2 (5 bases). The germline CDR1 and CDR2 sequences are DFQATT and SNEGSKA (reference sequence). Trimming shortened V by 0 bases and J by 6 bases, and 6 bases separated the two germline ends. CDR3 length equals 11 residues. CDR3 in amino acids: CSARDRGEQYF. CDR3 nucleotide sequence: TGCAGTGCTAGAGATCGGGGCGAGCAGTACTTC.

The rearrangement links TRBV6-6 to TRBJ2-1, with D maybe TRBD1 (5 bases). The ends were cut back, 6 bases at V and 7 bases at J, with 10 bases in the middle. The CDR3 length is 12 residues. Germline assignment: CDR1 MNHNY and CDR2 SVGAGI (reference sequence). The CDR3 DNA is TGTGCCAGCAGCAACGACAGAAATGAGCAGTTCTTC. Its protein product is CASSNDRNEQFF.